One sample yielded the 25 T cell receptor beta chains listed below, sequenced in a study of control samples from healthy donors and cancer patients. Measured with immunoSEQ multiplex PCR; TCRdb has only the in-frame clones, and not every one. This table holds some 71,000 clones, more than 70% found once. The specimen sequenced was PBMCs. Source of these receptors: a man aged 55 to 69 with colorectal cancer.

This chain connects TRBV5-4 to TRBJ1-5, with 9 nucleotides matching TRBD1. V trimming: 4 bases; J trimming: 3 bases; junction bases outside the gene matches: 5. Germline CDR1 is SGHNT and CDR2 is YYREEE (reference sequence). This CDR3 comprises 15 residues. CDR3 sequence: CASSPGQGFNQPQHF. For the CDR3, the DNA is TGTGCCAGCAGCCCCGGACAGGGGTTCAATCAGCCCCAGCATTTT.

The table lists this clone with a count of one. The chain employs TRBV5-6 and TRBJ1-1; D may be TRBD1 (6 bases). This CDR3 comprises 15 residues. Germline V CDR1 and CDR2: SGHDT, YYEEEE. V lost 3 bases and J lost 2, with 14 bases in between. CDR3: CASSSLTGTNTEAFF. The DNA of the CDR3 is TGTGCCAGCAGCTCGTTAACCGGGACAAACACTGAAGCTTTCTTT.

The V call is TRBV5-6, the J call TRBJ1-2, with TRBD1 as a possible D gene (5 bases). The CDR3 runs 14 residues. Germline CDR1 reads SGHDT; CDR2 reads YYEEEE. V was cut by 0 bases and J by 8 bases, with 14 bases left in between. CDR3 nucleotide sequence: TGTGCCAGCAGCTTGGATGGCAGGGTGGAAGGCTACACCTTC. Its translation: CASSLDGRVEGYTF. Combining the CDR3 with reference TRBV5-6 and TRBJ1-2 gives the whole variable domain DAGVTQSPTHLIKTRGQQVTLRCSPKSGHDTVSWYQQALGQGPQFIFQYYEEEERQRGNFPDRFSGHQFPNYSSELNVNALLLGDSALYLCASSLDGRVEGYTFGSGTRLTVV.

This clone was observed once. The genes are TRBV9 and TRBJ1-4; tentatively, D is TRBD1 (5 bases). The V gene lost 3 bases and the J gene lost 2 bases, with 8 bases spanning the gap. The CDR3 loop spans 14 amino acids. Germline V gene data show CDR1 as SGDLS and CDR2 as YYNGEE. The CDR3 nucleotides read TGTGCCAGCAGCGAGGGACTTACTAATGAAAAACTGTTTTTT. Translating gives CASSEGLTNEKLFF.

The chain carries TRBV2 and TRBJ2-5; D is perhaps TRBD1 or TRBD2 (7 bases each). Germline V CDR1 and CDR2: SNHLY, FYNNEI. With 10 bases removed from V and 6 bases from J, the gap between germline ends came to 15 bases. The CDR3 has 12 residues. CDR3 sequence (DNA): TGTGCCACTCAGGGGGAGGGAAAGACCCAGTACTTC. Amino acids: CATQGEGKTQYF.

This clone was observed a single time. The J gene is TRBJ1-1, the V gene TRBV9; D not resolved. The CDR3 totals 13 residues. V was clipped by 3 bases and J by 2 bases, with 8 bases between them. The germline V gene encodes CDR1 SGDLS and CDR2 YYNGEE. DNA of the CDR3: TGTGCCAGCAGCGATGTCCTTAACACTGAAGCTTTCTTT. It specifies CASSDVLNTEAFF.

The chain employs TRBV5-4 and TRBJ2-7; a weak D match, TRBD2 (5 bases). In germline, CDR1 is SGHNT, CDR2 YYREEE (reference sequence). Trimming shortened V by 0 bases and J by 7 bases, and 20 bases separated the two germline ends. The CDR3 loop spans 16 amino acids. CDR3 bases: TGTGCCAGCAGCTTGGCGCCCGGGCAGTCATCGGGGGAGCAGTACTTC. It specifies CASSLAPGQSSGEQYF.

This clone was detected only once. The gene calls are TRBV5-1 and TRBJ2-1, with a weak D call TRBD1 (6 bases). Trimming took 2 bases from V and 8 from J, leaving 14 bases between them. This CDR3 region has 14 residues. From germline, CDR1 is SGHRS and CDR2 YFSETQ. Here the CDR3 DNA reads TGCGCCAGCAGCTTTCTACAGGGAAACTATGAGCAGTTCTTC. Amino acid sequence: CASSFLQGNYEQFF. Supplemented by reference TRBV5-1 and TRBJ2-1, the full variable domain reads KAGVTQTPRYLIKTRGQQVTLSCSPISGHRSVSWYQQTPGQGLQFLFEYFSETQRNKGNFPGRFSGRQFSNSRSEMNVSTLELGDSALYLCASSFLQGNYEQFFGPGTRLTVL.

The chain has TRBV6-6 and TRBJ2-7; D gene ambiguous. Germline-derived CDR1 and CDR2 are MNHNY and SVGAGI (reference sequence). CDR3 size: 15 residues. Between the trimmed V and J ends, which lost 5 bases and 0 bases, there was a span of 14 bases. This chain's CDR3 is CASSGYGVLSYEQYF. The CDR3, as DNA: TGTGCCAGCAGTGGGTATGGGGTCCTCTCCTACGAGCAGTACTTC.

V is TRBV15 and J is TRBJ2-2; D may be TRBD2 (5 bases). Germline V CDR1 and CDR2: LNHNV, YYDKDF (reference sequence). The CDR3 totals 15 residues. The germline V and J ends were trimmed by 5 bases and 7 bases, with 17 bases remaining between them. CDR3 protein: CATSSPAGGIGELFF. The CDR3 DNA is TGTGCCACCAGCTCCCCGGCGGGTGGGATCGGGGAGCTGTTTTTT.

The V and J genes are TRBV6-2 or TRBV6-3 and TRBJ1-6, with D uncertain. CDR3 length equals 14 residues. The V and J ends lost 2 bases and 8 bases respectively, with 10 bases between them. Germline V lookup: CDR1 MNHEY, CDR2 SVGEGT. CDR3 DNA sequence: TGTGCCAGCAGTTACGTCCAGGTTTATTCACCCCTCCACTTT. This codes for CASSYVQVYSPLHF.

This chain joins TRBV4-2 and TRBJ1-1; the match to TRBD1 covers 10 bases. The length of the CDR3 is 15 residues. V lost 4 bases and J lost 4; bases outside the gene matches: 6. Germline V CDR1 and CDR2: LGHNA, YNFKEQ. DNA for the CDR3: TGTGCCAGCAGCCCGGACAGGGGGGGAATCACTGAAGCTTTCTTT. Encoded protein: CASSPDRGGITEAFF.

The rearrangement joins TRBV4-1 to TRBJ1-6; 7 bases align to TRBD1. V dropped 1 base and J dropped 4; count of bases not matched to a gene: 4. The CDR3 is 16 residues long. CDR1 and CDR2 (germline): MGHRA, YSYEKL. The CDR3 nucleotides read TGCGCCAGCAGCCAAGTTGGGACAGCTTATAATTCACCCCTCCACTTT. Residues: CASSQVGTAYNSPLHF.

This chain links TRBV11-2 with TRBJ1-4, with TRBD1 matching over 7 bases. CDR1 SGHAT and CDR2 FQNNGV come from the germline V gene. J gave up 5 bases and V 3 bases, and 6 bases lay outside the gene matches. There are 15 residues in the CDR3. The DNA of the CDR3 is TGTGCCAGCAGCTTCTCGCCGGACAGGAATGAAAAACTGTTTTTT. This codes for CASSFSPDRNEKLFF.

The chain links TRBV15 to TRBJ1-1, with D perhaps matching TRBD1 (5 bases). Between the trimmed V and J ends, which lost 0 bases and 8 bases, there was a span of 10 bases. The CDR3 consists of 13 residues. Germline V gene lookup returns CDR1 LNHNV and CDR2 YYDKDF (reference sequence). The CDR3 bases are TGTGCCACCAGCAGAGATGGGGCGTGGGAAGCTTTCTTT. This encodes CATSRDGAWEAFF.

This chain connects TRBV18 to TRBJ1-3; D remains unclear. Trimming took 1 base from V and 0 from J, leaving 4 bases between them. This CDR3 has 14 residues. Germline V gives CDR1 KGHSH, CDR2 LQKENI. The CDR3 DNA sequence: TGTGCCAGCTCACCACAGAGCTCTGGAAACACCATATATTTT. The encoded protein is CASSPQSSGNTIYF.

CDR3 region: CASSDGQLYMNTEAFF. Written as DNA, the CDR3 is TGTGCCAGCAGCGACGGACAGTTATACATGAACACTGAAGCTTTCTTT. The V call is TRBV5-6, the J call TRBJ1-1; a weak D match, TRBD1 (6 bases). CDR3 size: 16 residues. V lost 4 bases and J 0 bases, leaving 16 bases between the germline ends. CDR1 SGHDT and CDR2 YYEEEE come from the germline V gene.

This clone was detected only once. CDR3 sequence (DNA): TGTGCCAGCAGTTACGGCGTTGTCAAAAGACCCGGGGAGCTGTTTTTT. Residues: CASSYGVVKRPGELFF. The genes are TRBV6-5 and TRBJ2-2; D unclear. Germline CDR1 is MNHEY and CDR2 is SVGAGI. The V gene lost 2 bases and the J gene lost 6 bases, with 16 bases spanning the gap. The CDR3 has 16 residues.

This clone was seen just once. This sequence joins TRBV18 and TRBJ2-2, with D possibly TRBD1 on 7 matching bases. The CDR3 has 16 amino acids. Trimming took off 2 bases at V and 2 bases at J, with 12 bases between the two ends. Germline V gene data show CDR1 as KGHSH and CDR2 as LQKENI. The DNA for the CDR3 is TGTGCCAGCTCACCAAGGAGGGGGCCCAACACCGGGGAGCTGTTTTTT. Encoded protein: CASSPRRGPNTGELFF.

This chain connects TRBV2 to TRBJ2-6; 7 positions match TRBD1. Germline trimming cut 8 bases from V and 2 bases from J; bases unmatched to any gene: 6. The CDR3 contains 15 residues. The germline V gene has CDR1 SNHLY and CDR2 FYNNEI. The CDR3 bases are TGTGCCAGCCTCGCGACAGGGACTGGGGCCAACGTCCTGACTTTC. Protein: CASLATGTGANVLTF.

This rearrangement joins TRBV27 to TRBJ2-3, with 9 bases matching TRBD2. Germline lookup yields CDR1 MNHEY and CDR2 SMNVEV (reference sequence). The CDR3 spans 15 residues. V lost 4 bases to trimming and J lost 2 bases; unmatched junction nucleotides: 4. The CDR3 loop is CASSYKRGDTDTQYF. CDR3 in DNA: TGTGCCAGCAGTTATAAGCGGGGGGACACAGATACGCAGTATTTT.

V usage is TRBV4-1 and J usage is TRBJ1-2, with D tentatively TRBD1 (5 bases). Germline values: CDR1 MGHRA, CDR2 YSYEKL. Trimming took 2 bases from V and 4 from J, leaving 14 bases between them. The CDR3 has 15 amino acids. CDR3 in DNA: TGCGCCAGCAGCCAACCCGGGGCAGGGATCTATGGCTACACCTTC. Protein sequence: CASSQPGAGIYGYTF.

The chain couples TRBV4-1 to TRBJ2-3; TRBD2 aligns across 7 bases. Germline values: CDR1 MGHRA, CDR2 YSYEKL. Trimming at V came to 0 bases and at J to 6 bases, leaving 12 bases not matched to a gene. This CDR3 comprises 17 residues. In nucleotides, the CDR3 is TGCGCCAGCAGCCAAGATAAAGAGCGGGGCGCCGTGGATACGCAGTATTTT. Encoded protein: CASSQDKERGAVDTQYF.

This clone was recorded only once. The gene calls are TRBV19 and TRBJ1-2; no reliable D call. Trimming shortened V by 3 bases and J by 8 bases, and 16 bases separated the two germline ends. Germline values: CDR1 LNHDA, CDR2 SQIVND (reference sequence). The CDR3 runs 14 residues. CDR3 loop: CASSIETPARGYTF. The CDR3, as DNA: TGTGCCAGTAGTATTGAAACCCCAGCGAGGGGCTACACCTTC.

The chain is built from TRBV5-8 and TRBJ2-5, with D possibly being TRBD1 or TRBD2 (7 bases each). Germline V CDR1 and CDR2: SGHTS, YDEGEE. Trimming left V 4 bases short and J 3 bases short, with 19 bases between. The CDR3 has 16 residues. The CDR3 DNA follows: TGTGCCAGCAGCGGGGCTGGACAGGCGGGGGAAGAGACCCAGTACTTC. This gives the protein CASSGAGQAGEETQYF. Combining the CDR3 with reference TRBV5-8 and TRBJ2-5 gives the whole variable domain EAGVTQSPTHLIKTRGQQATLRCSPISGHTSVYWYQQALGLGLQFLLWYDEGEERNRGNFPPRFSGRQFPNYSSELNVNALELEDSALYLCASSGAGQAGEETQYFGPGTRLLVL.